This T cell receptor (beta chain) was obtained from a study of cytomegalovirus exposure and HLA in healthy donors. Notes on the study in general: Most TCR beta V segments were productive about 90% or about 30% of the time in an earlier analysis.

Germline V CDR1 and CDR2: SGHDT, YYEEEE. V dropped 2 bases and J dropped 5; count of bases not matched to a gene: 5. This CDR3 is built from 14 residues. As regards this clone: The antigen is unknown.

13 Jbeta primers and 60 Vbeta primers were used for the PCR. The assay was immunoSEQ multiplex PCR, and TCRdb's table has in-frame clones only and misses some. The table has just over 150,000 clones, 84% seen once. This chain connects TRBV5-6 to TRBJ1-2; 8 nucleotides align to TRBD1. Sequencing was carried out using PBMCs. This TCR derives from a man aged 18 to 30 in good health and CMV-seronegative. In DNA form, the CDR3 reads TGTGCCAGCAGCTTCCGGACAGGGCGGTATGGCTACACCTTC. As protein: CASSFRTGRYGYTF. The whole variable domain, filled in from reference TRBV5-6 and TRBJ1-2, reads DAGVTQSPTHLIKTRGQQVTLRCSPKSGHDTVSWYQQALGQGPQFIFQYYEEEERQRGNFPDRFSGHQFPNYSSELNVNALLLGDSALYLCASSFRTGRYGYTFGSGTRLTVV.